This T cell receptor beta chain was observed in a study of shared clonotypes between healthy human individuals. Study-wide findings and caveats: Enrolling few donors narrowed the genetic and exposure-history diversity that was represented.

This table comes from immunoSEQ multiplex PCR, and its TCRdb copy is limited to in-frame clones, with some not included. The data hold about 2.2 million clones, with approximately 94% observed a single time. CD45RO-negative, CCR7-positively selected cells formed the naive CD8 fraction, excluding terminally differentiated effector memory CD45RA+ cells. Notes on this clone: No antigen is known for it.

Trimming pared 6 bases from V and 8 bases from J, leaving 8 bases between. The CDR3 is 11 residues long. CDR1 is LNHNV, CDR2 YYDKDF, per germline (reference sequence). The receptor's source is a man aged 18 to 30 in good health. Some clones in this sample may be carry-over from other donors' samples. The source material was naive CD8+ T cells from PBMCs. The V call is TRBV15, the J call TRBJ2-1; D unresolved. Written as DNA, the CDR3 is TGTGCCACCAGAGATGGGGATGAGCAGTTCTTC. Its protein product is CATRDGDEQFF.